This TCR beta chain was found in a study of cytomegalovirus exposure and HLA in healthy donors. Clones were read by immunoSEQ multiplex PCR, and TCRdb kept only the in-frame ones, dropping some. The sample records about 130,000 clones, roughly 89% being singletons. General study points: Subsequent analysis found a tendency for first-cohort TCR clusters to co-occur within the approximately 130 validation repertoires. Generally TCR sequences proved uncommon, though certain public TCRs appeared in numerous donors. There were a few CMV-associated chains whose specificity for CMV antigens was confirmed in vitro. Using the classifier, cytomegalovirus status was reportedly diagnosed with high specificity and sensitivity.

The length of the CDR3 is 15 residues. Germline CDR1 and CDR2: MNHEY and SVGAGI. With 2 bases clipped from V and 7 bases from J, the junction kept 3 bases outside the gene matches. To note about this clone: Its specificity is unknown.

This receptor was taken from a woman in her late teens or twenties in good health and CMV-seronegative. The sequenced sample consisted of PBMCs. This chain links TRBV6-5 with TRBJ2-1, with TRBD1 matching 12 bases. CDR3 amino acids: CASSYPGQGANEQFF. CDR3 nucleotides: TGTGCCAGCAGTTACCCGGGACAGGGGGCAAATGAGCAGTTCTTC.